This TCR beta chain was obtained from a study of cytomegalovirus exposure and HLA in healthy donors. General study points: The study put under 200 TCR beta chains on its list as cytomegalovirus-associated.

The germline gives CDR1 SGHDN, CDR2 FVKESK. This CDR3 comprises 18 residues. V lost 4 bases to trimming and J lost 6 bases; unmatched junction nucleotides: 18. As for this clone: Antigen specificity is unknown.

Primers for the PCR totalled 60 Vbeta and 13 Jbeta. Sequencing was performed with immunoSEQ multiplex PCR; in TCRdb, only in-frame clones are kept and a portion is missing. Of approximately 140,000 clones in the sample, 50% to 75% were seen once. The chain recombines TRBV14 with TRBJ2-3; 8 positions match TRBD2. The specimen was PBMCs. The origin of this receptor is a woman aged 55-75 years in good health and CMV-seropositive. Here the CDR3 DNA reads TGTGCCAGCAGCCCTGGGCAGTTCCGGGAGGGACCCATCGATACGCAGTATTTT. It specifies CASSPGQFREGPIDTQYF.